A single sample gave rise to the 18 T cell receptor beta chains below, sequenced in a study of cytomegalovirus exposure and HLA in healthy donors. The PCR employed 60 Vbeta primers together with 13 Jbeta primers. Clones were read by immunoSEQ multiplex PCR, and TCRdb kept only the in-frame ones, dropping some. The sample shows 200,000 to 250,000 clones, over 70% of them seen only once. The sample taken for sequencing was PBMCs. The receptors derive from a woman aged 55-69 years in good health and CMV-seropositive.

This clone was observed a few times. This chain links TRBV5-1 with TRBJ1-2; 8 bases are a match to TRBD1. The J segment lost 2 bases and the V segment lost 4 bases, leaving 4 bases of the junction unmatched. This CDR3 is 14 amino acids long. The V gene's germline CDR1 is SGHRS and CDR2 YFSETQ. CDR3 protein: CASSLTGDNYGYTF. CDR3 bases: TGCGCCAGCAGCCTGACAGGGGACAACTATGGCTACACCTTC. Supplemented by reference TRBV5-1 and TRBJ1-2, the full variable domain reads KAGVTQTPRYLIKTRGQQVTLSCSPISGHRSVSWYQQTPGQGLQFLFEYFSETQRNKGNFPGRFSGRQFSNSRSEMNVSTLELGDSALYLCASSLTGDNYGYTFGSGTRLTVV.

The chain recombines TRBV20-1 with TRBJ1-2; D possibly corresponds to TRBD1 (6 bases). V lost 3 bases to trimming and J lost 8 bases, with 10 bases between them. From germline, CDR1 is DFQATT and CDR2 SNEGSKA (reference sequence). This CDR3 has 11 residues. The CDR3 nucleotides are TGCAGTGCTAGCAGGGGTGAAGGCTACACCTTC. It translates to CSASRGEGYTF.

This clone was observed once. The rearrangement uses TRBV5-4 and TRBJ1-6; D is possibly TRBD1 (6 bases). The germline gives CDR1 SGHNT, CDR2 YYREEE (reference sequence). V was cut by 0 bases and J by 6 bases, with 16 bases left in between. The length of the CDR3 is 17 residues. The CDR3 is CASSLGGWNRANSPLHF. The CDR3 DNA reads TGTGCCAGCAGCTTGGGAGGGTGGAACAGGGCTAATTCACCCCTCCACTTT. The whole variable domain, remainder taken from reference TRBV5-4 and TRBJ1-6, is ETGVTQSPTHLIKTRGQQVTLRCSSQSGHNTVSWYQQALGQGPQFIFQYYREEENGRGNFPPRFSGLQFPNYSSELNVNALELDDSALYLCASSLGGWNRANSPLHFGNGTRLTVT.

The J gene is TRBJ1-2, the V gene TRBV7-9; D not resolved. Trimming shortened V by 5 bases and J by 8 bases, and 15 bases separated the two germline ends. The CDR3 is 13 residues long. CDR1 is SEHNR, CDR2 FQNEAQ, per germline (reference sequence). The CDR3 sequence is CASSVQDSGGYTF. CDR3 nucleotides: TGTGCCAGCAGCGTACAAGACTCGGGGGGCTACACCTTC. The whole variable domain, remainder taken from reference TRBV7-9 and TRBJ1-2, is DTGVSQNPRHKITKRGQNVTFRCDPISEHNRLYWYRQTLGQGPEFLTYFQNEAQLEKSRLLSDRFSAERPKGSFSTLEIQRTEQGDSAMYLCASSVQDSGGYTFGSGTRLTVV.

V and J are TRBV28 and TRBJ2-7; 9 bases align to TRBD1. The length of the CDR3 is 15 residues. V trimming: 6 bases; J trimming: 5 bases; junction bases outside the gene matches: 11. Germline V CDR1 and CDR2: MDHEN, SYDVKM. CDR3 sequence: CASSWTGEGMDEQYF. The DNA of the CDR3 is TGTGCCAGCAGCTGGACAGGGGAAGGTATGGACGAGCAGTACTTC.

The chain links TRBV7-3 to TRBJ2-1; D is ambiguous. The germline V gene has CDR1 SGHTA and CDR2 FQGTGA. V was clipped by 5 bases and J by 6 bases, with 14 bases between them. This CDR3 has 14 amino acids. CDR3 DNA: TGTGCCAGCAGCCGTACACAAGTACCCAATGAGCAGTTCTTC. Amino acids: CASSRTQVPNEQFF. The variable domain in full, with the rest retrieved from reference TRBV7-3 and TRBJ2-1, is GAGVSQTPSNKVTEKGKYVELRCDPISGHTALYWYRQSLGQGPEFLIYFQGTGAADDSGLPNDRFFAVRPEGSVSTLKIQRTERGDSAVYLCASSRTQVPNEQFFGPGTRLTVL.

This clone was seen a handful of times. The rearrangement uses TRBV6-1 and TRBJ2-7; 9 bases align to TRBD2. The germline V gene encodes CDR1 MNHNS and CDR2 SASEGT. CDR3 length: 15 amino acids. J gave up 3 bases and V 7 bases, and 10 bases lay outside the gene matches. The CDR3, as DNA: TGTGCCAGCATGAGCGGGACTAGCAACTTCTACGAGCAGTACTTC. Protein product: CASMSGTSNFYEQYF.

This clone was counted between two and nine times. CDR3: CASRPGWTSLSGANVLTF. CDR3 bases: TGTGCCAGCAGGCCTGGCTGGACAAGTCTCTCTGGGGCCAACGTCCTGACTTTC. The V call is TRBV5-6, the J call TRBJ2-6; possible D gene TRBD1, 5 bases. Trimming stripped 5 bases from V and 0 bases from J, with 18 bases between. Germline lookup yields CDR1 SGHDT and CDR2 YYEEEE. This CDR3 region has 18 residues.

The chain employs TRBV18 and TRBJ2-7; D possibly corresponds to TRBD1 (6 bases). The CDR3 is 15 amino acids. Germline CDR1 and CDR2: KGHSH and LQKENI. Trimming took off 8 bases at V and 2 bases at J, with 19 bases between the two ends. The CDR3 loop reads CASQTRDTGTYEQYF. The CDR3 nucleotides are TGTGCCAGCCAAACCCGGGACACCGGTACCTACGAGCAGTACTTC.

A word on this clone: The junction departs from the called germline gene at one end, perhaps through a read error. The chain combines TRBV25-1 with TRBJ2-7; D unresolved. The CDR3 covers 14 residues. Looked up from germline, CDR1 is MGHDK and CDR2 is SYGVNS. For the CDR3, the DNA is TGTGCCAGCAGTGGACACCCGTCCTCCTACGGGCAGTACTTC. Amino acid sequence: CASSGHPSSYGQYF.

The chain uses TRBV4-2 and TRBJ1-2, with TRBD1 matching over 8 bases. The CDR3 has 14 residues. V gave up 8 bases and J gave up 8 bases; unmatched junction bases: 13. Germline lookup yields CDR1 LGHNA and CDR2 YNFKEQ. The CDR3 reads CASQEPGQGPGYTF. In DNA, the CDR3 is TGTGCCAGCCAAGAACCAGGACAGGGCCCGGGCTACACCTTC.

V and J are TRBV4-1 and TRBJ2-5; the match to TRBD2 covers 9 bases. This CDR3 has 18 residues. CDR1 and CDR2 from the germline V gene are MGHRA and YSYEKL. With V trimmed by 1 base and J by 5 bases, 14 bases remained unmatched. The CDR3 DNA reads TGCGCCAGCAGCCAAGTATGGTTTAGCGGGAGAGAGGAGGAGACCCAGTACTTC. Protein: CASSQVWFSGREEETQYF.

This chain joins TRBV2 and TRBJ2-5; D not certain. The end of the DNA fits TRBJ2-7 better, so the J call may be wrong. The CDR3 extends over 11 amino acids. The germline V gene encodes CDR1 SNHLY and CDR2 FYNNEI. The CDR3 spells CASSDRGEQYF. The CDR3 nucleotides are TGTGCCAGCAGTGATCGAGGCGAGCAGTACTTC.

The CDR3 DNA reads TGTGCCAGCAGTCCCGGGTATGGGGCCAACGTCCTGACTTTC. Translation: CASSPGYGANVLTF. The V and J genes are TRBV27 and TRBJ2-6; no definite D call. This CDR3 has 14 residues. With 5 bases removed from V and 3 bases from J, the gap between germline ends came to 8 bases. Germline CDR1 reads MNHEY; CDR2 reads SMNVEV (reference sequence).

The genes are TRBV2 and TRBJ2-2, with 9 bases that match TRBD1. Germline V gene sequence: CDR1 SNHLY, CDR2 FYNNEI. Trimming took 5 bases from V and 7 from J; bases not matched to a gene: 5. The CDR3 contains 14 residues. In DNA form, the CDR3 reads TGTGCCAGCAGTTTACAGGGGGCGCACGGGGAGCTGTTTTTT. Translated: CASSLQGAHGELFF.

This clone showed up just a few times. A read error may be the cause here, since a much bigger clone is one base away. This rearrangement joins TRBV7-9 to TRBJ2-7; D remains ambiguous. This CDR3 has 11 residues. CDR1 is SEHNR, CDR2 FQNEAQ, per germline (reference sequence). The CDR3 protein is CSSSLRYEQYF. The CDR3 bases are TGTTCCAGCAGCCTGCGCTACGAGCAGTACTTC.

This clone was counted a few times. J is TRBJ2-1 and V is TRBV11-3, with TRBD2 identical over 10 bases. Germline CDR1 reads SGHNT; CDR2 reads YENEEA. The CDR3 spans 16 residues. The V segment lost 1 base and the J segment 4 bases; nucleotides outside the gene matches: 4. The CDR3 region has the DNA TGTGCCAGCAGCTTAGGCGATAGCGGGGGGTACAATGAGCAGTTCTTC. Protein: CASSLGDSGGYNEQFF.

In DNA, the CDR3 is TGTGCCAGCAGTTACTCGACAGGGGATGAAAAACTGTTTTTT. Encoded protein: CASSYSTGDEKLFF. The chain joins TRBV6-5 to TRBJ1-4; TRBD1 matches 8 bases. CDR3 size: 14 residues. The germline V gene has CDR1 MNHEY and CDR2 SVGAGI. The V gene end was trimmed by 0 bases and the J gene end by 6 bases; junction bases not matched to a gene: 0.